Sequencing of this TCR beta chain was carried out in a study of CD4 T cell repertoires in COVID-19. Study at large: After 9 to 11 days of IL-2 expansion, CFSE-low cells were relabeled and restimulated with other coronavirus spikes.

Sequencing used immunoSEQ multiplex PCR; TCRdb keeps in-frame clones, though not all of them. The sample includes about 75,000 clones, 83% seen only once; the top ten take 0.5% to 0.6%. Trimming removed 8 bases from V and 6 bases from J, with 14 bases in between. CDR3 length: 13 residues. Germline V gene sequence: CDR1 KGHDR, CDR2 SFDVKD. No culture step preceded sequencing of the ex vivo isolated memory T cells. The receptor comes from a human donor who had COVID-19. The genes are TRBV24-1 and TRBJ2-3, with D possibly being TRBD1 or TRBD2 (5 bases each). The sample in question was CD4+ T cells from peripheral blood, obtained after recovery from COVID-19. The CDR3 coding sequence is TGTGCCACCACAGGGACCCCATCGGATACGCAGTATTTT. The encoded protein is CATTGTPSDTQYF.